This record covers a single T cell receptor beta chain. Its target is unknown. It was approximately 9 milliliters of peripheral blood that were drawn from each donor. The data stem from a study of blood T cells in healthy people across ages. Combining a sample-barcoded 5' primer with a J-beta primer mix, a second PCR ran for 7 to 11 cycles. TCRdb independently ran MiXCR on the 5' RACE reads; one entry per CDR3 protein. The sample includes about 720,000 distinct CDR3 sequences, approximately 21% seen only once; the top ten take under 25%. Study-wide findings and caveats: Possibly, changes in expanded clonotypes were confounded because donor CMV status was unknown. Whereas aged donors had fewer naive CD4+ cells, long-lived donors had more of them and higher diversity.

The CDR3 length is 14 residues. From germline, CDR1 is MNHNY and CDR2 SVGAGI (reference sequence). The origin of this receptor is a man aged 65 to 79 in good health. The chain employs TRBV6-6 and TRBJ2-5; D is possibly TRBD2 (6 bases). The J call is in doubt because the DNA end fits TRBJ2-7 better. The sequencing sample was made of blood. The CDR3 here is CASNNGGYSYEQYF. As DNA, the CDR3 is TGTGCCAGCAACAACGGGGGTTACTCCTACGAGCAGTACTTC.